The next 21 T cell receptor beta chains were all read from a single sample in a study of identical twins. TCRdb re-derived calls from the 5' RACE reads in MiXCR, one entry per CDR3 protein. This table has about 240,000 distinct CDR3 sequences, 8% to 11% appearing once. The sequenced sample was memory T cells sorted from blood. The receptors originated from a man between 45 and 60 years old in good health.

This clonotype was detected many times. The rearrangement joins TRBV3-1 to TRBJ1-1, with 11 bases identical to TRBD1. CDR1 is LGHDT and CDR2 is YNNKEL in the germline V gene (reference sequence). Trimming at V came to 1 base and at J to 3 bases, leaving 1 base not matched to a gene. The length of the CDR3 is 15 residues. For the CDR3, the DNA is TGTGCCAGCAGCCAAGGGGGACAGGGGGACACTGAAGCTTTCTTT. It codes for CASSQGGQGDTEAFF.

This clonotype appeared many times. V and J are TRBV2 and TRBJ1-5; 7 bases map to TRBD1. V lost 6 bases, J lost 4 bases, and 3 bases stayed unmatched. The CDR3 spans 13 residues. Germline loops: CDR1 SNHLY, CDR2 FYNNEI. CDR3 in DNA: TGTGCCAGCAGCGACAGGGAGAATCAGCCCCAGCATTTT. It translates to CASSDRENQPQHF.

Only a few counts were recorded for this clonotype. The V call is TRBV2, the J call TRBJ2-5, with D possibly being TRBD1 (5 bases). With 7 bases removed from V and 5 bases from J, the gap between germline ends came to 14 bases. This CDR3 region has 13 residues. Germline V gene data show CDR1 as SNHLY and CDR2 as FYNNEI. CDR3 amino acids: CASTRGSGETQYF. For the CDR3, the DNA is TGTGCCAGCACTAGGGGCTCGGGTGAGACCCAGTACTTC.

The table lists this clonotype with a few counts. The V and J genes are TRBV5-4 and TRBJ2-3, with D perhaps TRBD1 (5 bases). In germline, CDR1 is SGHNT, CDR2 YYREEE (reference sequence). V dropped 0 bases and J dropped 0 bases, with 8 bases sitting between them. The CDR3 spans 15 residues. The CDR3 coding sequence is TGTGCCAGCAGCTTGGTTGGGGCTAGCACAGATACGCAGTATTTT. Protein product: CASSLVGASTDTQYF.

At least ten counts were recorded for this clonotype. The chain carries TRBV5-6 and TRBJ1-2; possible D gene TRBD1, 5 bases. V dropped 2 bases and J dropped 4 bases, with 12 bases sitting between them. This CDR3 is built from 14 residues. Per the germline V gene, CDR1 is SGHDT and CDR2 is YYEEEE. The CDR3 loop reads CASSFGRVLYGYTF. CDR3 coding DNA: TGTGCCAGCAGCTTTGGCAGGGTTCTCTATGGCTACACCTTC.

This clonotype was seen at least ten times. CDR3 protein: CASRLSGVNTGELFF. The CDR3 DNA sequence: TGTGCCAGCAGACTCTCAGGTGTGAACACCGGGGAGCTGTTTTTT. The chain couples TRBV27 to TRBJ2-2; D ambiguous. The germline V gene has CDR1 MNHEY and CDR2 SMNVEV (reference sequence). This CDR3 spans 15 amino acids. Trimming took 6 bases from V and 1 from J, leaving 12 bases between them.

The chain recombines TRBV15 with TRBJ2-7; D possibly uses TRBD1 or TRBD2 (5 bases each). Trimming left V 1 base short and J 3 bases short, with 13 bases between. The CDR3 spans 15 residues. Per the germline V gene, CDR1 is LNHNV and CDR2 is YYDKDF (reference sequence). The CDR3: CATSRGQGVVYEQYF. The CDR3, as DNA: TGTGCCACCAGCAGAGGGCAGGGAGTTGTCTACGAGCAGTACTTC.

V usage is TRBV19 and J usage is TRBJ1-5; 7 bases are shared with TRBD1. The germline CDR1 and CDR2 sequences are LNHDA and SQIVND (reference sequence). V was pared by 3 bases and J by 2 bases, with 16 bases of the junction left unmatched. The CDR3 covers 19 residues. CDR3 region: CASSIRDSNRKWGNQPQHF. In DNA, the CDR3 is TGTGCCAGTAGTATCCGGGACAGTAACCGGAAGTGGGGCAATCAGCCCCAGCATTTT.

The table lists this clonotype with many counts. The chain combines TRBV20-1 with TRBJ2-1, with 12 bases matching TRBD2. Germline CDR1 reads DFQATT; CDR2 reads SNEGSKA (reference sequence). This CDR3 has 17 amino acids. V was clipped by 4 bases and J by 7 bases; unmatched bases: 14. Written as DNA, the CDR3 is TGCAGTGCTAATAATCGAAAGACTAGCGGGAGAAGAAATGAGCAGTTCTTC. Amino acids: CSANNRKTSGRRNEQFF.

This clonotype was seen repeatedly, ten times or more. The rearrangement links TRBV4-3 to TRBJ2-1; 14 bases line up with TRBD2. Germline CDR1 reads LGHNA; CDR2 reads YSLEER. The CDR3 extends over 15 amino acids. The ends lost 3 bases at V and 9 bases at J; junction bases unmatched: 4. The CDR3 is CASSQTSGGALEQFF. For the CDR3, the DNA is TGCGCCAGCAGCCAGACTAGCGGGGGGGCACTTGAGCAGTTCTTC.

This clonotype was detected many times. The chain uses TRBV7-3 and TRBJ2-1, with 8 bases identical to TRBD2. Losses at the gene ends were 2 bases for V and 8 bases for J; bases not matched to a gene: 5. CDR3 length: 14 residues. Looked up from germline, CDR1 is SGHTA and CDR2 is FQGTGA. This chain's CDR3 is CASSLAGGSDEQFF. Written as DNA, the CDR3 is TGTGCCAGCAGCTTAGCGGGAGGAAGCGATGAGCAGTTCTTC. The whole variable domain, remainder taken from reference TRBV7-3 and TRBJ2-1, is GAGVSQTPSNKVTEKGKYVELRCDPISGHTALYWYRQSLGQGPEFLIYFQGTGAADDSGLPNDRFFAVRPEGSVSTLKIQRTERGDSAVYLCASSLAGGSDEQFFGPGTRLTVL.

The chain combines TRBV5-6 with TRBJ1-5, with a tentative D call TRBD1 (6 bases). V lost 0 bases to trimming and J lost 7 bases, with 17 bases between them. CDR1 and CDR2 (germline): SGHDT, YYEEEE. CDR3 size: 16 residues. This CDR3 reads CASSLGQGPGGQPQHF. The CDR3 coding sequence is TGTGCCAGCAGCTTGGGGCAGGGGCCTGGTGGACAGCCCCAGCATTTT.

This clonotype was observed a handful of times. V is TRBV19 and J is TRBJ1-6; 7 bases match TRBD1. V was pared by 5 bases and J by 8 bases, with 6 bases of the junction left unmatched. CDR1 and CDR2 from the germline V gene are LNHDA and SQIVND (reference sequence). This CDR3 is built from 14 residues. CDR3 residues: CASSRGGRYSPLHF. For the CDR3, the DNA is TGTGCCAGTAGTCGAGGGGGCAGGTATTCACCCCTCCACTTT.

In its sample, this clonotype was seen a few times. Here the CDR3 DNA reads TGTGCCAGCAGTTCAAGACAGGGAGGTCTCGACGAGCAGTACTTC. Its translation: CASSSRQGGLDEQYF. The rearrangement links TRBV12-3 or TRBV12-4 to TRBJ2-7; a possible D gene is TRBD1 (7 bases). V was clipped by 4 bases and J by 5 bases, with 18 bases between them. The length of the CDR3 is 15 residues.

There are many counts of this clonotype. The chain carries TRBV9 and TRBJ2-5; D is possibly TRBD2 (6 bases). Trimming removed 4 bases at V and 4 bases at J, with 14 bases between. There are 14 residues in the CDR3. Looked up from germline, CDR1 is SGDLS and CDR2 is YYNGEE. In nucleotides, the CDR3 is TGTGCCAGCAGCCCGACGGCTAGCGCAGAGACCCAGTACTTC. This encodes CASSPTASAETQYF.

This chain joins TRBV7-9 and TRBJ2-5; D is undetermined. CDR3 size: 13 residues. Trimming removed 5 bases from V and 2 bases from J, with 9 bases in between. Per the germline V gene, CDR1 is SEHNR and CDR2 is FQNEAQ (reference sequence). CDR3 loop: CASSKWNQETQYF. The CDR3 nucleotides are TGTGCCAGCAGCAAATGGAATCAAGAGACCCAGTACTTC.

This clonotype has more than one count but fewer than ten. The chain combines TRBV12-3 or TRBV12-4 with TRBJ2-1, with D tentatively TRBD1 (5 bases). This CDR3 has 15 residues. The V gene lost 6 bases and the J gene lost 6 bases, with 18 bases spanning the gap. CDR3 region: CASSPNQGLLNEQFF. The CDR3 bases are TGTGCCAGCAGCCCAAATCAGGGTCTCCTCAATGAGCAGTTCTTC.

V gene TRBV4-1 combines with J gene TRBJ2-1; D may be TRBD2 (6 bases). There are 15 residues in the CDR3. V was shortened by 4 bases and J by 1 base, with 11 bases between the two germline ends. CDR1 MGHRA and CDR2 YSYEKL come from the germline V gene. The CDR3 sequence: CASSRLGGSYNEQFF. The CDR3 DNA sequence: TGCGCCAGCAGCCGTCTCGGGGGTTCCTACAATGAGCAGTTCTTC.

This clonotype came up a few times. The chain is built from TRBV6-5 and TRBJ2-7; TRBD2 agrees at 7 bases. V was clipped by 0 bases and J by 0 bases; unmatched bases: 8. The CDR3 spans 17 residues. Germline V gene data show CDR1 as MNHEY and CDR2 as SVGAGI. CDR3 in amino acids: CASSYSAPSGGSYEQYF. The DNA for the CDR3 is TGTGCCAGCAGTTACTCAGCTCCTAGCGGAGGCTCCTACGAGCAGTACTTC.

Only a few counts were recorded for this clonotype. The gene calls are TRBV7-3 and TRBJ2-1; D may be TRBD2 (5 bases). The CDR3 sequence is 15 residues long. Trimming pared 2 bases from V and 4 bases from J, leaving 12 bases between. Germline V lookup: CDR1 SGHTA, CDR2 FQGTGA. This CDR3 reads CASSLQRGKYNEQFF. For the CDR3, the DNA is TGTGCCAGCAGCTTACAACGGGGAAAGTACAATGAGCAGTTCTTC.

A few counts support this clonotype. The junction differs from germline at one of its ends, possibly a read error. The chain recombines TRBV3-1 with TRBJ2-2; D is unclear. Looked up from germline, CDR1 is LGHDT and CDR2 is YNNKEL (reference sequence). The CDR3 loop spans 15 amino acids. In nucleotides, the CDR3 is TGTGCCAGCAGCATGCCCTCTCGGAACCCCGGGGAGCTGTTTTTT. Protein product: CASSMPSRNPGELFF.